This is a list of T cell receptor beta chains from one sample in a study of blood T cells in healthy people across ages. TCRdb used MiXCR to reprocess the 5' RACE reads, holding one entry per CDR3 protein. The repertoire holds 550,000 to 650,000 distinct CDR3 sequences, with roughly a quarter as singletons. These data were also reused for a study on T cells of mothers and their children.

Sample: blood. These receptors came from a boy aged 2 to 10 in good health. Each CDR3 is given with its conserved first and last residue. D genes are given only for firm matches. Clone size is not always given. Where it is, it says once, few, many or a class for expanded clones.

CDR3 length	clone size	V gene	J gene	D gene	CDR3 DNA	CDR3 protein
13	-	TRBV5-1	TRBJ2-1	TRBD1	TGCGCCAGCCGGGACAGGGACAACAATGAGCAGTTCTTC	CASRDRDNNEQFF
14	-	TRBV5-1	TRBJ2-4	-	TGCGCCAGCAGCCCGGAAGGGGACCCTCAGAGTCAGTACTTC	CASSPEGDPQSQYF
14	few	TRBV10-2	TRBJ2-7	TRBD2	TGCGCCAGCAGGAAGACTAGCGGGAGCTACGAGCAGTACTTC	CASRKTSGSYEQYF
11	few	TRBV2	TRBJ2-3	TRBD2	TGTGCCAGCCAGACAGCGGGGGACTTCGTTTTT	CASQTAGDFVF
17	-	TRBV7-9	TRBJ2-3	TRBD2	TGTGCCAGCAGCTTATCAAGATTTAGCGGGAGGACAGATACGCAGTATTTT	CASSLSRFSGRTDTQYF
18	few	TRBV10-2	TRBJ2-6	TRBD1	TGCGCCAGCAGGAACGCCGGGACAGCCGTCTTTGGGGCCAACGTCCTGACTTTC	CASRNAGTAVFGANVLTF
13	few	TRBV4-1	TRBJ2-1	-	TGCGCCAGCAGCCCAACTGGGGGGAATGAGCAGTTCTTC	CASSPTGGNEQFF
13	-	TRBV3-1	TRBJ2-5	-	TGTGCCAGCAGCCAGGGGCGACTCGGGACCCAGTACTTC	CASSQGRLGTQYF
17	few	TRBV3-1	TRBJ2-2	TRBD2	TGTGCCAGCAGACACTTTGGACTAGCGGGAGACACCGGGGAGCTGTTTTTT	CASRHFGLAGDTGELFF
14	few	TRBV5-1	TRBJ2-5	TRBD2	TGCGCCAGCAGCTTCGGGACTATCCAAGAGACCCAGTACTTC	CASSFGTIQETQYF
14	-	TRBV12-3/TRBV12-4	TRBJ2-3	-	TGTGCCAGCAGTTTAAAGGGCACCACAGATACGCAGTATTTT	CASSLKGTTDTQYF
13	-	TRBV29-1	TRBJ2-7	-	TGCAGCGTTGGAAAGGGACCTCCCTACGAGCAGTACTTC	CSVGKGPPYEQYF
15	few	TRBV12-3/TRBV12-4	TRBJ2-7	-	TGTGCCAGCAGTTCCCCCCGACAGTCGGGTTACGAGCAGTACTTC	CASSSPRQSGYEQYF
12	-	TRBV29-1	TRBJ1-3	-	TGCAGCGTTGAAGACCACTACAACACCATATATTTT	CSVEDHYNTIYF
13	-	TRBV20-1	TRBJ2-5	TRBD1	TGCAGTGCTAACAACAGGGGTCAAGAGACCCAGTACTTC	CSANNRGQETQYF
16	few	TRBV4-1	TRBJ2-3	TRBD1	TGCGCCAGCAGCCCACAGGGGACAGGGGGCGGAGATACGCAGTATTTT	CASSPQGTGGGDTQYF
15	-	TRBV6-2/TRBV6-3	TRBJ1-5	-	TGTGCCAGCAGGATGACTGGGGGGTTGAACCAGCCCCAGCATTTT	CASRMTGGLNQPQHF
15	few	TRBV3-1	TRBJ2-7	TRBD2	TGTGCCAGCAGCCAAGTTGGTAGCGGGAGGTACGAGCAGTACTTC	CASSQVGSGRYEQYF
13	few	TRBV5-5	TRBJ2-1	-	TGTGCCAGCAGCTTGTATGAGCGGGATGAGCAGTTCTTC	CASSLYERDEQFF
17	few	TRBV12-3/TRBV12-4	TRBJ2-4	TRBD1	TGTGCCAGCAGTTTAGGGACAGGTAGACTAGCCAAAAACATTCAGTACTTC	CASSLGTGRLAKNIQYF
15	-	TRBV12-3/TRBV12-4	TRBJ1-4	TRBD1	TGTGCCAGCAGCAAAACGACAGGGGAGGAAGAAAAACTGTTTTTT	CASSKTTGEEEKLFF
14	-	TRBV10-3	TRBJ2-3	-	TGTGCCACCCGGGGGCGGACTAGCACAGATACGCAGTATTTT	CATRGRTSTDTQYF
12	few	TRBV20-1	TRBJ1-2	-	TGCAGTGCTGGCTCCGGAAACTATGGCTACACCTTC	CSAGSGNYGYTF
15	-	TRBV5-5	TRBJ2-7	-	TGTGCCAGCAGCTTTGACGGGACGGGGTCCTACGAGCAGTACTTC	CASSFDGTGSYEQYF
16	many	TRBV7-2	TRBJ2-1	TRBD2	TGTGCCAGCAGCTCGACTAGCGGGAGTTCCTACAATGAGCAGTTCTTC	CASSSTSGSSYNEQFF
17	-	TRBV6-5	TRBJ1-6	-	TGTGCCAGCAGTTACTCAGGCCTACACCGGAGTAATTCACCCCTCCACTTT	CASSYSGLHRSNSPLHF
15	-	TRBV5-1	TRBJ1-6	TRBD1	TGCGCCAGCGCCGAGAGGGGACAGGGAGGTTCACCCCTCCACTTT	CASAERGQGGSPLHF
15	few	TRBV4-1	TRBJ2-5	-	TGCGCCAGCAGCCAAGTGGGGGGCGTCGGAGAGACCCAGTACTTC	CASSQVGGVGETQYF
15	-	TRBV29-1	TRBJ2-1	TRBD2	TGCAGCGTTGAATCTCATCCTAGCGGGGACAATGAGCAGTTCTTC	CSVESHPSGDNEQFF
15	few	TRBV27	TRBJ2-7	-	TGTGCCAGTAGTTTGAGTGCGGACTCCCTCTACGAGCAGTACTTC	CASSLSADSLYEQYF
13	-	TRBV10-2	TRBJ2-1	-	TGCGCCAGCAGTGGGGGGCCAAGGAATGAGCAGTTCTTC	CASSGGPRNEQFF
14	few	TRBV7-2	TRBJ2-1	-	TGTGCCAGCAGCTTAGGAGAACTACACAATGAGCAGTTCTTC	CASSLGELHNEQFF
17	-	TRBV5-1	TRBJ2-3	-	TGCGCCAGCGGTCGGCTGGGGGACTCCATCCGCACAGATACGCAGTATTTT	CASGRLGDSIRTDTQYF
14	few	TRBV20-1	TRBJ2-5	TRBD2	TGCAGTGCTTGGGGCTTAGCGGGAACACAGACCCAGTACTTC	CSAWGLAGTQTQYF
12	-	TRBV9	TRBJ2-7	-	TGTGCCAGCAGCGTAGGAAGCGACGAGCAGTACTTC	CASSVGSDEQYF
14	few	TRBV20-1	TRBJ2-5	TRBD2	TGCAGTGTCCTATTGCTAGCGGGGCCAGAGACCCAGTACTTC	CSVLLLAGPETQYF
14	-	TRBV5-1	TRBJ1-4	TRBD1	TGCGCCAGCAGCTCGGAGACAGGGAATGAAAAACTGTTTTTT	CASSSETGNEKLFF
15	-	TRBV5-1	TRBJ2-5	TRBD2	TGCGCCAGCAGCATGACCGGGACTAGCTGGGAGACCCAGTACTTC	CASSMTGTSWETQYF
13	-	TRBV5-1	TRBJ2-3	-	TGCGCCAGCAATGCAGGGAACACAGATACGCAGTATTTT	CASNAGNTDTQYF
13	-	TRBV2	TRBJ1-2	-	TGTGCCAGCAGTGAAGGGCAGATTGGGGGCTACACCTTC	CASSEGQIGGYTF
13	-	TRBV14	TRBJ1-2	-	TGTGCCAGCAGCCAAGACAGGGGTAATGGCTACACCTTC	CASSQDRGNGYTF
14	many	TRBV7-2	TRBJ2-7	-	TGTGCCAGCAGCTTAGCGGGTCCAACCTACGAGCAGTACTTC	CASSLAGPTYEQYF
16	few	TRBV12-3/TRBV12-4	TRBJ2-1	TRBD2	TGTGCCAGCAGTTTAGGGCCGGGACTAGCGACGCATGAGCAGTTCTTC	CASSLGPGLATHEQFF
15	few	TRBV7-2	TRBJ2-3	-	TGTGCCAGCAGCAACGTTCGGCGGGGCACAGATACGCAGTATTTT	CASSNVRRGTDTQYF
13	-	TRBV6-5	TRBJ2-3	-	TGTGCCAGCAGTCCTCGGACCACAGATACGCAGTATTTT	CASSPRTTDTQYF
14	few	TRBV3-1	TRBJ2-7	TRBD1	TGTGCCAGCAGCCAAGATGACAGGGCGGGCGAGCAGTACTTC	CASSQDDRAGEQYF
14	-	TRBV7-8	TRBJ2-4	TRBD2	TGTGCCAGCAGCTTAGTAGCGGGAGTAGACATTCAGTACTTC	CASSLVAGVDIQYF
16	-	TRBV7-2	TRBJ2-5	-	TGTGCCAGCAGCGCGGGTGGTCCTTATCGGCGAGAGACCCAGTACTTC	CASSAGGPYRRETQYF
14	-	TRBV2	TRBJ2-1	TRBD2	TGTGCCAGCAAAGCTAGCGGGATCGACAATGAGCAGTTCTTC	CASKASGIDNEQFF
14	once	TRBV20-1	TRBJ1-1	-	TGCAGTGCCCCGGGAACCTATAGGGGCACTGAAGCTTTCTTT	CSAPGTYRGTEAFF
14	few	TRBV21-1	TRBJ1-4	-	TGTGCCAGCAGCGAAACAGGGGTTTTTGAAAAACTGTTTTTT	CASSETGVFEKLFF
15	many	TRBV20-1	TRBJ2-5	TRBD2	TGCAGTGCTTTAACTAGCGGGAGGTGGCAAGAGACCCAGTACTTC	CSALTSGRWQETQYF
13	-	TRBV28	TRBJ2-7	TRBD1	TGTGCCAGCAGGGGACAGGGGGGAGGCGAGCAGTACTTC	CASRGQGGGEQYF
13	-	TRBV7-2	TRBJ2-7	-	TGTGCCAGCAGCTTAGGACATATCTACGAGCAGTACTTC	CASSLGHIYEQYF
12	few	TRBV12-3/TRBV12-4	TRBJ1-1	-	TGTGCCAGCAGTGATGAAAACACTGAAGCTTTCTTT	CASSDENTEAFF
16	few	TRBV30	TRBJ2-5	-	TGTGCCTGGAGTGTACTGGCCTTAGCAGTCCAAGAGACCCAGTACTTC	CAWSVLALAVQETQYF
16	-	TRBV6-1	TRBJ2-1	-	TGTGCCAGCAGCTCATCCGGGGCAGGGGCCCGGGAGGAGCAGTTCTTC	CASSSSGAGAREEQFF
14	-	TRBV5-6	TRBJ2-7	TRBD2	TGTGCCAGCAGGTTGCGTGGCGGGAGGTACGAGCAGTACTTC	CASRLRGGRYEQYF
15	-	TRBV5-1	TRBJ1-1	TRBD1	TGCGCCAGCAGCCTGTGGACAGGGTGGTACACTGAAGCTTTCTTT	CASSLWTGWYTEAFF
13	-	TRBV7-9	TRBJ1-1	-	TGTGCCAGCAGCTCCAGGACGGGACCTGAAGCTTTCTTT	CASSSRTGPEAFF